Presented here are 10 T cell receptor beta chains from one specimen sequenced in a study of blood T cell repertoires in COVID-19. The table came from immunoSEQ multiplex PCR; TCRdb's copy has only in-frame clones and leaves some out. Of about 98,000 clones listed, around 72% were seen once; the top ten hold roughly a quarter. Sequencing was performed on peripheral blood. Receptors were obtained from a man between 65 and 85 years old with acute or convalescent COVID-19.

In this sample, this clone turned up once. The chain has TRBV19 and TRBJ1-5, with D unresolved. V lost 3 bases and J lost 2, with 8 bases in between. The CDR3 spans 14 residues. Per the germline V gene, CDR1 is LNHDA and CDR2 is SQIVND (reference sequence). The CDR3 spells CASSIRGGNQPQHF. The CDR3, as DNA: TGTGCCAGTAGTATCCGGGGTGGCAATCAGCCCCAGCATTTT.

This clone showed up just once. This chain joins TRBV15 and TRBJ2-7; 9 nucleotides align to TRBD1. The germline V gene encodes CDR1 LNHNV and CDR2 YYDKDF (reference sequence). The CDR3 loop spans 15 amino acids. V lost 3 bases, J lost 2 bases, and 5 bases stayed unmatched. CDR3 DNA: TGTGCCACCAGCAGGAAACAGGGGGCACCCTACGAGCAGTACTTC. Translated: CATSRKQGAPYEQYF.

The genes are TRBV5-1 and TRBJ2-2; 8 bases match TRBD1. Losses at the gene ends were 4 bases for V and 7 bases for J; bases not matched to a gene: 3. The germline gives CDR1 SGHRS, CDR2 YFSETQ. CDR3 length: 13 amino acids. The CDR3 region is CASSGQGGGELFF. The CDR3 DNA follows: TGCGCCAGCAGCGGACAGGGCGGCGGGGAGCTGTTTTTT.

The genes are TRBV29-1 and TRBJ1-4; TRBD1 aligns across 9 bases. V lost 6 bases to trimming and J lost 5 bases; unmatched junction nucleotides: 7. The CDR3 loop spans 14 amino acids. Germline assignment: CDR1 SQVTM and CDR2 ANQGSEA. DNA for the CDR3: TGCAGCGTGGAGGGACAGGGCACGAATGAAAAACTGTTTTTT. This sequence encodes CSVEGQGTNEKLFF.

The chain carries TRBV6-2 or TRBV6-3 and TRBJ1-5, with 7 bases that match TRBD1. With V trimmed by 0 bases and J by 7 bases, 12 bases remained unmatched. There are 17 residues in the CDR3. CDR1 and CDR2 from the germline V gene are MNHEY and SVGEGT. CDR3 region: CASSYSAGLPGGQPQHF. CDR3 sequence (DNA): TGTGCCAGCAGTTACTCGGCCGGTCTTCCAGGGGGACAGCCCCAGCATTTT.

V gene TRBV4-3 combines with J gene TRBJ2-2; 9 bases match TRBD2. In germline, CDR1 is LGHNA, CDR2 YSLEER. The trim removed 0 bases at V and 6 bases at J, leaving 8 bases unmatched. The CDR3 is made up of 17 amino acids. In DNA, the CDR3 is TGCGCCAGCAGCCAAGATTCGGGCGGGAGGGAGGCCGGGGAGCTGTTTTTT. Translation: CASSQDSGGREAGELFF.

CDR3 DNA: TGTGCCACCAGCCCCCCTCTAGCGGGAGTATCTGGGGCCAACGTCCTGACTTTC. It yields the protein CATSPPLAGVSGANVLTF. The chain is built from TRBV24-1 and TRBJ2-6, with 10 bases identical to TRBD2. The CDR3 runs to 18 residues. The J segment lost 1 base and the V segment lost 7 bases, leaving 9 bases of the junction unmatched. Per germline, CDR1 KGHDR and CDR2 SFDVKD.

The chain is built from TRBV27 and TRBJ2-1; D is perhaps TRBD2 (5 bases). The CDR3 covers 16 residues. V lost 5 bases, J lost 2 bases, and 16 bases lay in between. Per germline, CDR1 MNHEY and CDR2 SMNVEV (reference sequence). The CDR3: CASSLRGSGAYNEQFF. The CDR3 region has the DNA TGTGCCAGCAGTCTTAGAGGGAGCGGCGCCTACAATGAGCAGTTCTTC.

This clone has just one count. This chain joins TRBV3-1 (or the pseudogene TRBV3-2) and TRBJ2-5; a possible D gene is TRBD1 (5 bases). Germline V gives CDR1 LGHDT, CDR2 YNNKEL (reference sequence). The V gene lost 4 bases and the J gene lost 5 bases, with 14 bases spanning the gap. This CDR3 contains 14 residues. The chain's CDR3 is CASSLGAGIETQYF. The CDR3 DNA reads TGTGCCAGCAGCCTAGGGGCTGGGATCGAGACCCAGTACTTC.

This chain joins TRBV15 and TRBJ2-7; D is ambiguous. The CDR3 runs 16 residues. V was shortened by 1 base and J by 2 bases, with 15 bases between the two germline ends. Germline V gene sequence: CDR1 LNHNV, CDR2 YYDKDF (reference sequence). CDR3 region: CATSRGSSTPPYEQYF. The CDR3 nucleotides are TGTGCCACCAGCAGAGGTTCAAGCACTCCTCCCTACGAGCAGTACTTC.